The following is a TCR beta chain sequence with its context. The antigen is unknown. Just one base apart from a much larger clone, this may be a read error. CDR1 is MNHEY and CDR2 is SMNVEV in the germline V gene (reference sequence). The CDR3 is 15 amino acids. Germline trimming cut 6 bases from V and 8 bases from J; bases unmatched to any gene: 12. The sorted Tregs were CD4+CD25+CD127-/low cells. Findings and caveats of the study: Tumor Tregs overlapped most with tumor, then blood, naive CD4+ cells.

Full-length variable regions came from constant-region reverse primers plus semi-nested Nested Universal Primer A PCR. TCRdb re-called the 5' RACE reads through MiXCR, storing one row per CDR3 protein. The table records approximately 11,000 distinct CDR3 sequences, under 35% of them present only once. The chain uses TRBV27 and TRBJ2-4; 8 bases map to TRBD1. Source material: Tregs sorted from a lymph node. This TCR was recovered from a female donor with breast cancer. The CDR3 DNA is TGTGCCAGCAGCCGTCGGGACAGGAGGTCGGACATTCAGTACTTC. Protein sequence: CASSRRDRRSDIQYF.